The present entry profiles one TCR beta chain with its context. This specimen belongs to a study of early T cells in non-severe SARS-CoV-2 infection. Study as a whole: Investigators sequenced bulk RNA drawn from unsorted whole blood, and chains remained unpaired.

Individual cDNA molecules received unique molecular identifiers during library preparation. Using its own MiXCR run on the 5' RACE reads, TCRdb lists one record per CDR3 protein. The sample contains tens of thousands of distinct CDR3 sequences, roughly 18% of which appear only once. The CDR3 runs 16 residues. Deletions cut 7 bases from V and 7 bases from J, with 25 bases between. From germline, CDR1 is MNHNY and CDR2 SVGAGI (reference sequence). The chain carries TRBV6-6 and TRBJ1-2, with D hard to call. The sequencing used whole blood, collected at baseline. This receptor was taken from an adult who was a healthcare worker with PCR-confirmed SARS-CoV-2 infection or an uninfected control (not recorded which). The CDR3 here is CASTITRETGRSGYTF. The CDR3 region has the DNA TGTGCCAGCACCATCACCCGAGAAACTGGGCGGAGTGGCTACACCTTC.